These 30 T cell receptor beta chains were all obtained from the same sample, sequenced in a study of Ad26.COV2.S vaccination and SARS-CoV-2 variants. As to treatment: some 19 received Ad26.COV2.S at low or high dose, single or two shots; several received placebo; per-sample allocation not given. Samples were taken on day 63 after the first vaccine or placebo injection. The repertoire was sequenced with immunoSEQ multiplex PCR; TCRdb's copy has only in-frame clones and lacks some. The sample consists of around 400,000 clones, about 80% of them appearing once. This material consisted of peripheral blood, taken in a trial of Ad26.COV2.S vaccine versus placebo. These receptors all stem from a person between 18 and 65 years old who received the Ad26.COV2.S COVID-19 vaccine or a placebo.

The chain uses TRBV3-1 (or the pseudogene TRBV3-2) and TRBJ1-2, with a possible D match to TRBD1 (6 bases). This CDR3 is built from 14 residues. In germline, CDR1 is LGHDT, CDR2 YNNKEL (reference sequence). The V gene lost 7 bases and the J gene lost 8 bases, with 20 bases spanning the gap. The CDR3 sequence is CASTPRGNRWGYTF. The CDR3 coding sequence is TGTGCCAGCACCCCAAGGGGGAACAGGTGGGGCTACACCTTC.

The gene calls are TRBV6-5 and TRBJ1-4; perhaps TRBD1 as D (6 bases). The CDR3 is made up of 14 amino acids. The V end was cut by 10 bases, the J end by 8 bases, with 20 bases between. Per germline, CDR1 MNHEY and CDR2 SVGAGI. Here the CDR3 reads CATRGRDKEEKLFF. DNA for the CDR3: TGTGCCACCCGGGGACGGGACAAGGAGGAAAAACTGTTTTTT.

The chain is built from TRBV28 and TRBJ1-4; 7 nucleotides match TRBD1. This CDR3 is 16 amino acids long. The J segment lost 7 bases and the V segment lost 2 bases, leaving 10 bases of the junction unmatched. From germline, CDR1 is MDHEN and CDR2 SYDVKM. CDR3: CASSLRGPDRGEKLFF. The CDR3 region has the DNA TGTGCCAGCAGTTTAAGGGGGCCCGACCGGGGTGAAAAACTGTTTTTT.

The CDR3 region has the DNA TGTGCCAGCAGTTCCCAGATGGGCCAGTCACCCCTCCACTTT. It yields the protein CASSSQMGQSPLHF. V is TRBV6-5 and J is TRBJ1-6, with no clear D. The CDR3 contains 14 residues. CDR1 is MNHEY, CDR2 SVGAGI, per germline. V lost 4 bases, J lost 10 bases, and 14 bases lay in between.

CDR3 residues: CASSLGKAGQTEAFF. The DNA of the CDR3 is TGTGCCAGCAGCTTGGGGAAGGCAGGGCAGACTGAAGCTTTCTTT. The chain carries TRBV5-4 and TRBJ1-1; D is possibly TRBD1 (5 bases). Looked up from germline, CDR1 is SGHNT and CDR2 is YYREEE (reference sequence). V was clipped by 0 bases and J by 5 bases, with 14 bases between them. The CDR3 loop spans 15 amino acids.

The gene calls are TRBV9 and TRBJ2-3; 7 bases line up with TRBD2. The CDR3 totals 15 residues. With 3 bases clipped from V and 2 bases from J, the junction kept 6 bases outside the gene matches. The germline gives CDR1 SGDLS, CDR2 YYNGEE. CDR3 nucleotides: TGTGCCAGCAGCGGGGGTCGGGAGGCCACAGATACGCAGTATTTT. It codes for CASSGGREATDTQYF.

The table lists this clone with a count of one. The DNA for the CDR3 is TGTGCCAGCAGCTCCCTTTTAGCGGGGGTGGGGACCCAGTACTTC. It is translated as CASSSLLAGVGTQYF. The V call is TRBV9, the J call TRBJ2-5, with 9 bases aligning to TRBD2. Germline V lookup: CDR1 SGDLS, CDR2 YYNGEE. CDR3 length: 15 amino acids. Trimming removed 4 bases from V and 7 bases from J; junction bases left unmatched: 11. Combining the CDR3 with reference TRBV9 and TRBJ2-5 gives the whole variable domain DSGVTQTPKHLITATGQRVTLRCSPRSGDLSVYWYQQSLDQGLQFLIQYYNGEERAKGNILERFSAQQFPDLHSELNLSSLELGDSALYFCASSSLLAGVGTQYFGPGTRLLVL.

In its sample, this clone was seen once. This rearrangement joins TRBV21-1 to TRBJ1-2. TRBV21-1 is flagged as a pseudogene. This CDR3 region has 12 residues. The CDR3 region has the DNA TGTGCCAGCAGCAAGACTCGAGATGGCTACACCTTC. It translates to CASSKTRDGYTF.

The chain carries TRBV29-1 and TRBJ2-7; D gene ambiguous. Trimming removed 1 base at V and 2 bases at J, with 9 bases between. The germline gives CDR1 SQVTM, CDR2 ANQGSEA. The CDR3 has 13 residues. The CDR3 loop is CSVEGQATYEQYF. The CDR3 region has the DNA TGCAGCGTTGAAGGTCAGGCCACCTACGAGCAGTACTTC.

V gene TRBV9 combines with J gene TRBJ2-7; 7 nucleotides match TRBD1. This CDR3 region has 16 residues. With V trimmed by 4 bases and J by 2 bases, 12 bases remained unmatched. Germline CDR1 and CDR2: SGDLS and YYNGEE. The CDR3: CASSPLQSDRAYEQYF. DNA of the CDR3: TGTGCCAGCAGCCCACTTCAGAGTGACAGGGCCTACGAGCAGTACTTC.

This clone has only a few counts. As DNA, the CDR3 is TGTGCCAGCAGCCGGCAGGCACAGGCTGACTATGGCTACACCTTC. This translates into CASSRQAQADYGYTF. This chain connects TRBV7-3 to TRBJ1-2, with D perhaps matching TRBD1 (5 bases). The CDR3 extends over 15 amino acids. V lost 5 bases and J lost 3, with 16 bases in between. Germline V gene sequence: CDR1 SGHTA, CDR2 FQGTGA.

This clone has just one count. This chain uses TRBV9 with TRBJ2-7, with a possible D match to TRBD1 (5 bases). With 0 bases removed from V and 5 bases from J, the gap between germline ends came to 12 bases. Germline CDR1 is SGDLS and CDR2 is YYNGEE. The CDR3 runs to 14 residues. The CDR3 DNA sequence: TGTGCCAGCAGCGTAGAATGGCAGGGCAACGAGCAGTACTTC. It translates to CASSVEWQGNEQYF.

The CDR3 here is CASSLLAGINDEQFF. CDR3 DNA sequence: TGCGCCAGCAGCTTGCTAGCGGGAATTAACGATGAGCAGTTCTTC. V gene TRBV5-1 combines with J gene TRBJ2-1; 9 bases agree with TRBD2. Looked up from germline, CDR1 is SGHRS and CDR2 is YFSETQ. The CDR3 is made up of 15 amino acids. V was clipped by 1 base and J by 8 bases; unmatched bases: 7.

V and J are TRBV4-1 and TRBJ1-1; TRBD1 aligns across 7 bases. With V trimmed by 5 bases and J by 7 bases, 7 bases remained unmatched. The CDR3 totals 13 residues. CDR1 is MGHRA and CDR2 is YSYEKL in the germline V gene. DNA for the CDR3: TGCGCCAGCAGCATAGGGGGGACAGTTGAAGCTTTCTTT. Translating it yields CASSIGGTVEAFF.

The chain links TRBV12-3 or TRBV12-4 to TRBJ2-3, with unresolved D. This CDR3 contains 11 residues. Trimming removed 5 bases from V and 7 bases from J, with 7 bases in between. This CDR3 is CASSLSNTQYF. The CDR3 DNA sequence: TGTGCCAGCAGTCTCTCGAATACGCAGTATTTT.

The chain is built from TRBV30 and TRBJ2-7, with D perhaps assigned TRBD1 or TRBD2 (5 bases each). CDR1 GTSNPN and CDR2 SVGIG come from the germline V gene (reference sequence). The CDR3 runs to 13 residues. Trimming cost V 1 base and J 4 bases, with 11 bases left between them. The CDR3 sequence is CAWSAPRGYEQYF. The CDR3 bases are TGTGCCTGGAGTGCCCCGAGGGGATACGAGCAGTACTTC.

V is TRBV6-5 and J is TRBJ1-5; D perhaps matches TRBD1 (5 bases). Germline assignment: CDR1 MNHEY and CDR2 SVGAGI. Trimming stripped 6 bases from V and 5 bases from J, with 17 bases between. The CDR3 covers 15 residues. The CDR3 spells CASRSGRRGDQPQHF. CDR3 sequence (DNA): TGTGCCAGCAGATCTGGACGGCGGGGCGATCAGCCCCAGCATTTT.

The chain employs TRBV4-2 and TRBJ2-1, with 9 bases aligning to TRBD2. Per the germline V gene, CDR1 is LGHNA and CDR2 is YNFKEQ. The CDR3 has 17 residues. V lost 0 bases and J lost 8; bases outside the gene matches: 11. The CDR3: CASSQEMGSGGKDEQFF. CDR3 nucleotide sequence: TGTGCCAGCAGCCAAGAGATGGGGAGCGGGGGGAAGGATGAGCAGTTCTTC.

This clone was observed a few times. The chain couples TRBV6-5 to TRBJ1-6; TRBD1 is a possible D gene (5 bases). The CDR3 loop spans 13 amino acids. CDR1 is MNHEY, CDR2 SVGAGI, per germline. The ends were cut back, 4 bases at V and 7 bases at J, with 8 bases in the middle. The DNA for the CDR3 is TGTGCCAGCAGTTCAGGGTCCAATTCACCCCTCCACTTT. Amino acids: CASSSGSNSPLHF.

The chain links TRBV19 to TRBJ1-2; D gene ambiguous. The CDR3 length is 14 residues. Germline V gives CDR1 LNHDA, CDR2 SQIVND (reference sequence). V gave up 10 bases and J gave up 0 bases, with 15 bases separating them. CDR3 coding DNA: TGTGCCACCCATGTCCGGGGAGCTAACTATGGCTACACCTTC. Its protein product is CATHVRGANYGYTF.

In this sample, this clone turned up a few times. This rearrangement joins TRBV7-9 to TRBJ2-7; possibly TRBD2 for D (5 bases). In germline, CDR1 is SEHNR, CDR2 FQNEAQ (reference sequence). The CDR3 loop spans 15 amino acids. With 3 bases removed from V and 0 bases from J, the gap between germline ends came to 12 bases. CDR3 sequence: CASSFTSGTSYEQYF. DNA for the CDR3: TGTGCCAGCAGCTTCACTAGTGGTACCTCCTACGAGCAGTACTTC.

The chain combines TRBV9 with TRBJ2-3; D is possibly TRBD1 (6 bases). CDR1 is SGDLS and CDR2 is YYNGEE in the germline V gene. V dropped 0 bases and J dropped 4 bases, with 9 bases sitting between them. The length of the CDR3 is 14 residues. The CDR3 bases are TGTGCCAGCAGCGTAGCTAGGGGGTCAGATACGCAGTATTTT. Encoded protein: CASSVARGSDTQYF.

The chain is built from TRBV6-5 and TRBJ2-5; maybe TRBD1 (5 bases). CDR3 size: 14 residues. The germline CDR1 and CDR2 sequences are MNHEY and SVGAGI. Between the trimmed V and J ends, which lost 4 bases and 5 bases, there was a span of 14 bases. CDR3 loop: CASSSPRVRETQYF. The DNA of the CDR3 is TGTGCCAGCAGTTCCCCCAGGGTACGCGAGACCCAGTACTTC.

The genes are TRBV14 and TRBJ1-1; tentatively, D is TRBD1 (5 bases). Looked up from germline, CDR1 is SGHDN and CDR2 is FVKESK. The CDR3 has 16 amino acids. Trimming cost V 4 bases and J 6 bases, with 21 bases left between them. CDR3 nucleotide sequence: TGTGCCAGCAGCCGACTGGGGGGGAGTCTTAGGGCTGAAGCTTTCTTT. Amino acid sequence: CASSRLGGSLRAEAFF.

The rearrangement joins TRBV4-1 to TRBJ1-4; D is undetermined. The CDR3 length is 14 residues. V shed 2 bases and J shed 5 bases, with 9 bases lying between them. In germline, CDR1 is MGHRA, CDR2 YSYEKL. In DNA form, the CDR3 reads TGCGCCAGCAGCCAACCTACCCGGAATGAAAAACTGTTTTTT. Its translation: CASSQPTRNEKLFF.

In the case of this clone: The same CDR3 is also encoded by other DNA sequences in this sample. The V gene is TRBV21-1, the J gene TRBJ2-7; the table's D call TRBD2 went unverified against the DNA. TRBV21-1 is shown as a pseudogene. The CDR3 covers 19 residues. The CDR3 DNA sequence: TGTGCCAGCAGCCCCCATGTGAGACTAGCGGGGATGAGCTCCTACGAGCAGTACTTC. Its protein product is CASSPHVRLAGMSSYEQYF.

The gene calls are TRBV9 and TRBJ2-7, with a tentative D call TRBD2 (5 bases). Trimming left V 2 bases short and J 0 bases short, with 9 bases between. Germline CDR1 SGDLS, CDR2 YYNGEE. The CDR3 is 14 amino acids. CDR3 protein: CASSVSVLSYEQYF. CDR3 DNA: TGTGCCAGCAGCGTTAGCGTTCTCTCCTACGAGCAGTACTTC.

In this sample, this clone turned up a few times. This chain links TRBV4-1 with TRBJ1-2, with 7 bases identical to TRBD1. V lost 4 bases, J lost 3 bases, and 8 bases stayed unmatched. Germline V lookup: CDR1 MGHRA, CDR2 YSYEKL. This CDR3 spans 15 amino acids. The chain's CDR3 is CASSRIDRADYGYTF. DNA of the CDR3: TGCGCCAGCAGCCGAATTGACAGGGCCGACTATGGCTACACCTTC.

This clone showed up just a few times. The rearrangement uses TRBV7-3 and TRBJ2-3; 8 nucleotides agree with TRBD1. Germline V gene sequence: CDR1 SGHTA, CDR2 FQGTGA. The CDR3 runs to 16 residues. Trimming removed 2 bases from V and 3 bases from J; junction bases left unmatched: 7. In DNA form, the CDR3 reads TGTGCCAGCAGCTTAGAGGCAGGGGGCGAAACAGATACGCAGTATTTT. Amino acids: CASSLEAGGETDTQYF.

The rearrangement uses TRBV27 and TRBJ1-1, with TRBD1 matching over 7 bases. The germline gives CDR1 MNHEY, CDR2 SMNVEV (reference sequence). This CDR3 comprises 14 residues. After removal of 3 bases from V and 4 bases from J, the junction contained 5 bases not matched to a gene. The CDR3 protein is CASSLRGLATEAFF. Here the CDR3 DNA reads TGTGCCAGCAGTTTGAGGGGGCTAGCCACTGAAGCTTTCTTT.